One sample yielded the 7 T cell receptor beta chains listed below, sequenced in a study of blood T cells in healthy people across ages. The use of a sample-barcoded 5' primer and a J-beta primer mix characterized a second PCR of about 6 to 11 cycles. MiXCR, run by TCRdb on the 5' RACE reads, gives a single entry per CDR3 protein. Of over 600,000 distinct CDR3 sequences listed, about half are singletons. Sequencing was done on a sample of blood. Receptors were obtained from a man older than 75 in good health.

The genes are TRBV12-3 or TRBV12-4 and TRBJ2-3; TRBD2 agrees at 11 bases. The CDR3 runs to 15 residues. The junction had 5 bases not matched to a gene; V was cut back by 7 bases and J by 2 bases. Here the CDR3 DNA reads TGTGCCAGCATGCGGACTAGCGGGTTCACAGATACGCAGTATTTT. It yields the protein CASMRTSGFTDTQYF.

This clonotype has more than one count but fewer than ten. The genes are TRBV5-1 and TRBJ2-1; D remains unclear. Germline CDR1 and CDR2: SGHRS and YFSETQ. The CDR3 contains 14 residues. V was trimmed by 1 base and J by 6 bases, leaving 11 bases between them. The CDR3 coding sequence is TGCGCCAGCAGCTTGAGCCGAGCCCGCAATGAGCAGTTCTTC. It yields the protein CASSLSRARNEQFF.

The chain uses TRBV12-3 or TRBV12-4 and TRBJ1-4, with a weak D call TRBD1 (6 bases). The V gene lost 5 bases and the J gene lost 13 bases, with 20 bases spanning the gap. The CDR3 covers 14 residues. The CDR3 here is CASSTGTSWWRLFF. DNA for the CDR3: TGTGCCAGCAGTACCGGGACAAGCTGGTGGAGACTGTTTTTT.

The chain employs TRBV28 and TRBJ1-2, with D perhaps matching TRBD1 (5 bases). Trimming left V 3 bases short and J 1 base short, with 12 bases between. The CDR3 runs to 15 residues. Germline lookup yields CDR1 MDHEN and CDR2 SYDVKM. CDR3 nucleotide sequence: TGTGCCAGCAGTTTCCAGGGTGGTGATAACTATGGCTACACCTTC. Protein: CASSFQGGDNYGYTF.

This sequence joins TRBV29-1 and TRBJ2-1; 12 bases agree with TRBD1. CDR1 SQVTM and CDR2 ANQGSEA come from the germline V gene. Losses at the gene ends were 4 bases for V and 10 bases for J; bases not matched to a gene: 8. CDR3 size: 14 residues. The CDR3 coding sequence is TGCAGCGTTGTGGGACAGGGGGCCCAGGGGGAGCAGTTCTTC. Protein product: CSVVGQGAQGEQFF.

This clonotype was detected only a few times. The chain recombines TRBV29-1 with TRBJ1-1, with D maybe TRBD1 (5 bases). V lost 5 bases, J lost 1 base, and 14 bases lay in between. The CDR3 length is 14 residues. Germline-derived CDR1 and CDR2 are SQVTM and ANQGSEA. This chain's CDR3 is CSVSGTVSNTEAFF. In DNA form, the CDR3 reads TGCAGCGTTTCCGGGACGGTTTCGAACACTGAAGCTTTCTTT.

This clonotype has only a few counts. The chain has TRBV12-3 or TRBV12-4 and TRBJ1-2; D unclear. Between the trimmed V and J ends, which lost 3 bases and 6 bases, there was a span of 11 bases. The CDR3 has 13 amino acids. The CDR3 loop is CASSFGLVHGYTF. Here the CDR3 DNA reads TGTGCCAGCAGTTTCGGGCTCGTCCATGGCTACACCTTC.